Shown below are 5 T cell receptor beta chains from a single sample sequenced in a study of T cell responses to AZD1222 COVID-19 vaccine. Sequenced by immunoSEQ multiplex PCR; TCRdb stores in-frame clones only, minus some. This table has roughly 99,000 clones, over 80% appearing once. The sequenced sample was peripheral blood, obtained 28 days after the second AZD1222 dose. Receptor source: an adult who received the AZD1222 COVID-19 vaccine.

This chain's CDR3 is CASSSAGVRQNTEAFF. The CDR3, as DNA: TGCGCCAGCAGCTCGGCGGGGGTGAGGCAAAACACTGAAGCTTTCTTT. The chain couples TRBV5-1 to TRBJ1-1; tentatively, D is TRBD1 (5 bases). CDR1 SGHRS and CDR2 YFSETQ come from the germline V gene. The CDR3 consists of 16 residues. V was cut by 3 bases and J by 2 bases, with 17 bases left in between. The whole variable domain, remainder taken from reference TRBV5-1 and TRBJ1-1, is KAGVTQTPRYLIKTRGQQVTLSCSPISGHRSVSWYQQTPGQGLQFLFEYFSETQRNKGNFPGRFSGRQFSNSRSEMNVSTLELGDSALYLCASSSAGVRQNTEAFFGQGTRLTVV.

This chain uses TRBV30 with TRBJ1-5, with TRBD1 identical over 11 bases. The CDR3 length is 18 residues. CDR1 is GTSNPN, CDR2 SVGIG, per germline (reference sequence). Trimming at V came to 1 base and at J to 0 bases, leaving 8 bases not matched to a gene. The CDR3 loop reads CAWSDGGTGGYSNQPQHF. The CDR3 DNA reads as TGTGCCTGGAGTGACGGGGGGACAGGGGGATATAGCAATCAGCCCCAGCATTTT. Together with reference TRBV30 and TRBJ1-5, the CDR3 gives the full variable domain: SQTIHQWPATLVQPVGSPLSLECTVEGTSNPNLYWYRQAAGRGLQLLFYSVGIGQISSEVPQNLSASRPQDRQFILSSKKLLLSDSGFYLCAWSDGGTGGYSNQPQHFGDGTRLSIL.

This clone has a single count. The DNA of the CDR3 is TGTGCCAGCAGCTCATTCCGGGGGTCGTCCTATAATTCACCCCTCCACTTT. It codes for CASSSFRGSSYNSPLHF. V usage is TRBV5-4 and J usage is TRBJ1-6, with D perhaps TRBD1 (5 bases). V dropped 3 bases and J dropped 1 base, with 14 bases sitting between them. The V gene's germline CDR1 is SGHNT and CDR2 YYREEE (reference sequence). This CDR3 is built from 17 residues.

This sequence joins TRBV7-2 and TRBJ2-2; 7 bases map to TRBD2. With 4 bases clipped from V and 5 bases from J, the junction kept 4 bases outside the gene matches. The germline gives CDR1 SGHTA, CDR2 FQGNSA. The CDR3 is made up of 14 amino acids. CDR3 sequence: CASSSSGGTGELFF. CDR3 sequence (DNA): TGTGCCAGCAGCTCTAGCGGAGGTACCGGGGAGCTGTTTTTT.

This rearrangement joins TRBV2 to TRBJ2-1, with 11 bases identical to TRBD2. The CDR3 extends over 14 amino acids. Germline V gene lookup returns CDR1 SNHLY and CDR2 FYNNEI. Trimming cost V 10 bases and J 6 bases; bases outside gene matches: 8. CDR3 DNA: TGTGCCATCCCGGGACTAGCGGTATCCAATGAGCAGTTCTTC. Protein sequence: CAIPGLAVSNEQFF.